A selection of T cell receptor beta chains follows, all from one sample in a study of T cell changes during pregnancy in multiple sclerosis. Sequenced by immunoSEQ multiplex PCR; TCRdb stores in-frame clones only, minus some. The sample lists about 57,000 clones, 80% to 95% occurring once. Sample: peripheral blood, taken after pregnancy. The receptors shown here come from a female donor in good health, enrolled as a control in a pregnancy study. CDR3s include the opening cysteine and the closing phenylalanine or tryptophan. A D gene is named only where the DNA matches it firmly. Part of the rows lack a size; the others show once, few, many or a class for expanded clones.

clone size: -
D gene: TRBD2
V gene: TRBV20-1
CDR3 length: 11
J gene: TRBJ2-3
CDR3 protein: CSAPSGRAWNF
CDR3 DNA: TGCAGTGCCCCTAGCGGGAGGGCCTGGAATTTT

clone size: -
D gene: TRBD1
V gene: TRBV28
CDR3 length: 17
J gene: TRBJ1-2
CDR3 protein: CASSLDGGQGLNYGYTF
CDR3 DNA: TGTGCCAGCAGTTTAGACGGAGGACAGGGACTTAACTATGGCTACACCTTC

clone size: -
D gene: -
V gene: TRBV15
CDR3 length: 14
J gene: TRBJ1-5
CDR3 protein: CATSRDPPRGPQHF
CDR3 DNA: TGTGCCACCAGCAGAGACCCCCCCAGGGGACCCCAGCATTTT

clone size: -
D gene: TRBD1
V gene: TRBV11-3
CDR3 length: 14
J gene: TRBJ2-7
CDR3 protein: CASSLGTGSYEQYF
CDR3 DNA: TGTGCCAGCAGCTTAGGGACAGGGTCCTACGAGCAGTACTTC

clone size: -
D gene: TRBD2
V gene: TRBV27
CDR3 length: 16
J gene: TRBJ2-1
CDR3 protein: CASSSGRLAGGNEQFF
CDR3 DNA: TGTGCCAGCAGTTCCGGGAGGCTAGCGGGGGGGAATGAGCAGTTCTTC

clone size: once
D gene: TRBD1
V gene: TRBV10-2
CDR3 length: 14
J gene: TRBJ2-5
CDR3 protein: CATIGQGAMETQYF
CDR3 DNA: TGCGCCACTATAGGACAGGGGGCCATGGAGACCCAGTACTTC

clone size: -
D gene: -
V gene: TRBV19
CDR3 length: 15
J gene: TRBJ1-1
CDR3 protein: CASRVSSGGGPEAFF
CDR3 DNA: TGTGCCAGTAGAGTATCGAGTGGGGGGGGGCCAGAAGCTTTCTTT

clone size: -
D gene: -
V gene: TRBV12-5
CDR3 length: 14
J gene: TRBJ1-2
CDR3 protein: CASGPPRDLYGYTF
CDR3 DNA: TGTGCTAGTGGCCCCCCCCGGGATCTCTATGGCTACACCTTC

clone size: -
D gene: -
V gene: TRBV4-2
CDR3 length: 17
J gene: TRBJ1-2
CDR3 protein: CASSQDLGLFRGYGYTF
CDR3 DNA: TGTGCCAGCAGCCAAGATCTCGGACTTTTCCGGGGATATGGCTACACCTTC

clone size: -
D gene: -
V gene: TRBV5-6
CDR3 length: 14
J gene: TRBJ1-2
CDR3 protein: CASSLVSGIHGYTF
CDR3 DNA: TGTGCCAGCAGCTTGGTTTCAGGGATACATGGCTACACCTTC

clone size: -
D gene: -
V gene: TRBV5-4
CDR3 length: 12
J gene: TRBJ2-1
CDR3 protein: CASSSLSGEQFF
CDR3 DNA: TGTGCCAGCAGTTCTCTCTCCGGTGAGCAGTTCTTC

clone size: -
D gene: TRBD1
V gene: TRBV18
CDR3 length: 15
J gene: TRBJ2-7
CDR3 protein: CASSSPGTGYLEQYF
CDR3 DNA: TGTGCCAGCTCAAGTCCCGGGACAGGGTATCTCGAGCAGTACTTC

clone size: -
D gene: TRBD1
V gene: TRBV28
CDR3 length: 13
J gene: TRBJ1-5
CDR3 protein: CASRQGYNQPQHF
CDR3 DNA: TGTGCCAGCCGACAGGGTTACAATCAGCCCCAGCATTTT

clone size: -
D gene: -
V gene: TRBV27
CDR3 length: 15
J gene: TRBJ2-7
CDR3 protein: CASSRVSQGSREQYF
CDR3 DNA: TGTGCCAGCAGTCGGGTATCACAGGGTTCTCGGGAGCAGTACTTC

clone size: -
D gene: -
V gene: TRBV30
CDR3 length: 13
J gene: TRBJ2-2
CDR3 protein: CAWRRGGAGELFF
CDR3 DNA: TGTGCCTGGCGTCGAGGGGGGGCCGGGGAGCTGTTTTTT

clone size: -
D gene: -
V gene: TRBV27
CDR3 length: 18
J gene: TRBJ1-4
CDR3 protein: CASSLWGRTLPTNEKLFF
CDR3 DNA: TGTGCCAGCAGTTTATGGGGAAGGACTCTGCCAACTAATGAAAAACTGTTTTTT